These T cell receptor beta chains were read from a single sample in a study of blood T cells in healthy people across ages. MiXCR was run by TCRdb on the 5' RACE reads, yielding one entry per CDR3 protein. The sample contains approximately 2,000,000 distinct CDR3 sequences, about two fifths of which appear only once. Specimen: blood. These receptors all come from a human donor in good health. The CDR3 runs from the conserved cysteine through the conserved F or W. Each record gives: V gene, clone size, CDR3 length, D gene, J gene, CDR3 DNA, CDR3 protein. The D gene is left open where the match is weak. Clone size is stated in some rows and not others, as once, few, many or a class when expanded.

TRBV28,many,16,NA,TRBJ2-7,TGTGCCAGCAGTTCCCCCCTGACACTCTCTACTCCCGAGCAGTACTTC,CASSSPLTLSTPEQYF
TRBV29-1,NA,10,NA,TRBJ2-1,TGCAGCAGTCTTTACAATGAGCAGTTCTTC,CSSLYNEQFF
TRBV7-2,NA,12,NA,TRBJ2-3,TGTGCCAGCAGCTCCCCCGATCAGGCGCAGTATTTT,CASSSPDQAQYF
TRBV29-1,few,11,NA,TRBJ1-5,TGCAGCGTACTCGGGAGACAGCCCCAGCATTTT,CSVLGRQPQHF
TRBV7-2,few,15,NA,TRBJ2-3,TGTGCCAGCAGCCGACAGGTCTCGGGCACAGATACGCAGTATTTT,CASSRQVSGTDTQYF
TRBV7-8,NA,16,NA,TRBJ1-1,TGCGCCAGCAGCTTAGGGGCAGGGCCTGTTATCCCTGAAGCTTTCTTT,CASSLGAGPVIPEAFF
TRBV4-1,NA,14,NA,TRBJ1-1,TGCGCCAGCAGCCAAGTACTTGAAAACACTGAAGCTTTCTTT,CASSQVLENTEAFF
TRBV7-9,few,15,NA,TRBJ1-2,TGTGCCAGCAGCTTAGGCGTCAACTTCTGGGCTGGCTACACCTTC,CASSLGVNFWAGYTF
TRBV10-3,few,13,NA,TRBJ2-7,TGTGCCATCAGGGACACCTCAGCCTACGAGCAGTACTTC,CAIRDTSAYEQYF
TRBV12-5,NA,15,NA,TRBJ2-1,TGTGCTAGTGCCACCTACAGGGACTCCTACAATGAGCAGTTCTTC,CASATYRDSYNEQFF
TRBV7-9,NA,13,NA,TRBJ2-1,TGTGCCAGCAGTCCACCGGGCAACTACGAGCAGTTCTTC,CASSPPGNYEQFF
TRBV5-1,few,16,NA,TRBJ1-1,TGCGCCAGCGCCTTAATACGCTCACGGGGGCTGTTTGAAGCTTTCTTT,CASALIRSRGLFEAFF
TRBV27,NA,18,NA,TRBJ2-7,TGTGCCAGCAGTTACGCGGGACCAGGGACACCTAACCCATACGAGCAGTACTTC,CASSYAGPGTPNPYEQYF
TRBV20-1,few,15,NA,TRBJ2-7,TGCAGTGCTAGAGATATAGGAATAGTATATGACGAGCAGTACTTC,CSARDIGIVYDEQYF
TRBV7-2,NA,15,TRBD1,TRBJ1-1,TGTGCCAGCACCTCGCTTATCACAGGGGGGACTGAAGCTTTCTTT,CASTSLITGGTEAFF
TRBV5-5,few,16,NA,TRBJ1-5,TGTGCCAGCAGCTTGAGGTTGAGTGCCGAGAATCAGCCCCAGCATTTT,CASSLRLSAENQPQHF
TRBV27,NA,15,NA,TRBJ1-5,TGTGCCAGCAGGAGGGATCAGGGGTTGGGACAGCCCCAGCATTTT,CASRRDQGLGQPQHF
TRBV5-1,NA,13,NA,TRBJ1-2,TGCGCCAGCAGCTTGGAGGACGCGGAGGGCTACACCTTC,CASSLEDAEGYTF
TRBV6-2/TRBV6-3,NA,14,NA,TRBJ2-7,TGTGCCAGCAGTTACGGGAGACAGAGGGACGAGCAGTACTTC,CASSYGRQRDEQYF
TRBV15,NA,19,TRBD2,TRBJ2-2,TGTGCCACCAGCAGAGATTTGACTAGCGGGGGGGCCAATACCGGGGAGCTGTTTTTT,CATSRDLTSGGANTGELFF
TRBV12-3/TRBV12-4,few,14,NA,TRBJ1-1,TGTGCCAGCAGTAAAGCCCGAGGGAACACTGAAGCTTTCTTT,CASSKARGNTEAFF
TRBV6-2/TRBV6-3,few,15,TRBD2,TRBJ2-1,TGTGCCAGCAGTTACAGGGCGGGGGGTAACAATGAGCAGTTCTTC,CASSYRAGGNNEQFF